The clone carrying this T cell receptor beta chain was recorded many times. Antigen unknown. Regions amplified from RNA transcripts were the TCR beta CDR3 regions. A set of HTBI primers served as the primers for a first-round RT-PCR of the TCR CDR3. Using its own MiXCR run on the multiplex PCR reads, TCRdb lists one record per CDR3 protein. The sample shows 550,000 to 800,000 distinct CDR3 sequences, 15% to 20% of them seen only once. A lack of ophthalmopathy progression within 18 months defined stable Graves' hyperthyroidism. These patients, aged 18 to 65, had recently diagnosed hyperthyroidism lasting under 2 months. These data are taken from a study of T cells in Graves' hyperthyroidism and ophthalmopathy. General observations from the study: Ophthalmopathy was distinguished from stable hyperthyroidism by 13 V-J signatures. In blood, most of the thyroid clonotypes expanded above 0.001 were also present.

This clonotype originated in a man younger than 35 with Graves' hyperthyroidism. Sequences were obtained from blood.

CDR3: CATSLERFLNTEAFF. The CDR3 DNA reads as TGTGCCACCAGCCTAGAAAGGTTCCTGAACACTGAAGCTTTCTTT. The V gene is TRBV15, the J gene TRBJ1-1, with unresolved D. This CDR3 contains 15 residues. Per germline, CDR1 LNHNV and CDR2 YYDKDF (reference sequence). Between the trimmed V and J ends, which lost 5 bases and 0 bases, there was a span of 13 bases.